The 5 T cell receptor beta chains below come from one sample, sequenced in a study of early T cells in non-severe SARS-CoV-2 infection. TCRdb reanalysed the 5' RACE reads using MiXCR and keeps one entry per CDR3 protein. The sample includes roughly 66,000 distinct CDR3 sequences, less than 9.5% seen only once; the top ten take approximately 3%. Input material: whole blood. Source of these receptors: an adult who was a healthcare worker with PCR-confirmed SARS-CoV-2 infection or an uninfected control (not recorded which).

This clonotype was observed many times. This chain joins TRBV20-1 and TRBJ1-2, with D possibly TRBD1 on 5 matching bases. The V gene lost 5 bases and the J gene lost 2 bases, with 15 bases spanning the gap. Germline V gives CDR1 DFQATT, CDR2 SNEGSKA (reference sequence). The CDR3 spans 14 residues. The CDR3 reads CSAFPGAGNYGYTF. In DNA form, the CDR3 reads TGCAGTGCTTTCCCTGGGGCAGGGAACTATGGCTACACCTTC.

The chain uses TRBV11-1 and TRBJ2-3, with D unclear. CDR1 is SGHAT and CDR2 is FQDESV in the germline V gene (reference sequence). The CDR3 is 16 residues long. The V end was cut by 4 bases, the J end by 0 bases, with 14 bases between. The CDR3 nucleotides are TGTGCCAGCAGCTGGGGTGCGTCCACTAGCACAGATACGCAGTATTTT. Its translation is CASSWGASTSTDTQYF. Supplemented by reference TRBV11-1 and TRBJ2-3, the full variable domain reads EAEVAQSPRYKITEKSQAVAFWCDPISGHATLYWYRQILGQGPELLVQFQDESVVDDSQLPKDRFSAERLKGVDSTLKIQPAELGDSAMYLCASSWGASTSTDTQYFGPGTRLTVL.

This clonotype appeared once. J is TRBJ2-7 and V is TRBV6-5; 7 bases match TRBD2. CDR1 and CDR2 (germline): MNHEY, SVGAGI. The CDR3 contains 14 residues. The junction had 2 bases not matched to a gene; V was cut back by 0 bases and J by 3 bases. The CDR3 DNA sequence: TGTGCCAGCAGTTACTCGGGACTAAACTACGAGCAGTACTTC. Translation gives CASSYSGLNYEQYF.

The rearrangement joins TRBV2 to TRBJ2-7; 7 bases line up with TRBD1. Looked up from germline, CDR1 is SNHLY and CDR2 is FYNNEI. The ends lost 5 bases at V and 2 bases at J; junction bases unmatched: 0. The CDR3 is 12 residues long. DNA of the CDR3: TGTGCCAGCAGTCAGGGGGCCTACGAGCAGTACTTC. Its protein product is CASSQGAYEQYF.

This clonotype was seen more than once but under ten times. The V gene is TRBV2, the J gene TRBJ2-5, with D tentatively TRBD2 (6 bases). The CDR3 extends over 12 amino acids. V was pared by 8 bases and J by 2 bases, with 9 bases between. CDR1 SNHLY and CDR2 FYNNEI come from the germline V gene. As DNA, the CDR3 is TGTGCCAGCCAGACTAGTCAAGAGACCCAGTACTTC. This encodes CASQTSQETQYF.